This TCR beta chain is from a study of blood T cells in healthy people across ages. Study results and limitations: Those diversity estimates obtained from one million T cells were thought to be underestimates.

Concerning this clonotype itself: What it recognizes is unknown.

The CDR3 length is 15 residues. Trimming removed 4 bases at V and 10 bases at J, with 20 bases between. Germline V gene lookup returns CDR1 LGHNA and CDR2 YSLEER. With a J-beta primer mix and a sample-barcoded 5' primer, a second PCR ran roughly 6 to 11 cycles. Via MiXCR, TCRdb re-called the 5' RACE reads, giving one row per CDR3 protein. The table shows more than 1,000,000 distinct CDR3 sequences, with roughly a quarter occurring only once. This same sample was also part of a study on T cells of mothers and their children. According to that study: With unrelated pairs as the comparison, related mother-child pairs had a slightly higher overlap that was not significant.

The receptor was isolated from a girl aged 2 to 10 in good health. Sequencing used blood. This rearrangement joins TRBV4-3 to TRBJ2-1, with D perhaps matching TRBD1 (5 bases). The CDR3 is CASSLLSGQGQEQFF. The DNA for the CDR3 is TGCGCCAGCAGCCTCCTTTCAGGGCAGGGCCAAGAGCAGTTCTTC.